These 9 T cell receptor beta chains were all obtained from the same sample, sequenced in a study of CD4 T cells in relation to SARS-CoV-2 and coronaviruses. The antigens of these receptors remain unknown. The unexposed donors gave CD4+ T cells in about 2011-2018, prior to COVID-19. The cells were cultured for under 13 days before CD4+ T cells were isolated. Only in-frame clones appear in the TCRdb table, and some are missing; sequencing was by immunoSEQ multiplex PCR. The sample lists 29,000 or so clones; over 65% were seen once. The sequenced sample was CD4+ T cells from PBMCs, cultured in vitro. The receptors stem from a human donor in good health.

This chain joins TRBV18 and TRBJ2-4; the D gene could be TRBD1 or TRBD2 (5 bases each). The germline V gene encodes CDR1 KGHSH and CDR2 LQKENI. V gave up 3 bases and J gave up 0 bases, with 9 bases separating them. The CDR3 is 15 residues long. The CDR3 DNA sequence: TGTGCCAGCTCACCCTCCGGGACAGCCAAAAACATTCAGTACTTC. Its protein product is CASSPSGTAKNIQYF.

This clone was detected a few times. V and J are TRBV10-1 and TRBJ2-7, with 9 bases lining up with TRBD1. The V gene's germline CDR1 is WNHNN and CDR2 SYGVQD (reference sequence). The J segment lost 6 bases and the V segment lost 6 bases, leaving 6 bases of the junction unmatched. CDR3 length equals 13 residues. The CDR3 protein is CASRQGAATEQYF. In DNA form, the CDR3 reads TGCGCCAGCAGACAGGGGGCCGCCACCGAGCAGTACTTC.

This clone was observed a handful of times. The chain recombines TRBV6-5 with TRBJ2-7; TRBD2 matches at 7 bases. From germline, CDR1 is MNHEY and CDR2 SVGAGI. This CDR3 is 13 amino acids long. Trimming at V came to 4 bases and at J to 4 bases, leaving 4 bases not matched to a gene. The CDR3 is CASSSPGGYEQYF. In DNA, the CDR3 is TGTGCCAGCAGTTCCCCGGGGGGATACGAGCAGTACTTC.

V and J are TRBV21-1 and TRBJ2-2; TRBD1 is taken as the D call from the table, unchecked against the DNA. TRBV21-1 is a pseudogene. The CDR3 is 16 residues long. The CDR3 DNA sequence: TGTGCCAGCAGCAAGCTTTTAGGGGGCCCCACCGGGGAGCTGTTTTTT. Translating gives CASSKLLGGPTGELFF.

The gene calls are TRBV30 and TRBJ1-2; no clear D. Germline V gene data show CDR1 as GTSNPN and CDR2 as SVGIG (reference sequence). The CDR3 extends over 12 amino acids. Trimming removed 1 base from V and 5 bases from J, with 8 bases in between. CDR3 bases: TGTGCCTGGAGTGGGGGTGGGTATGGCTACACCTTC. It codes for CAWSGGGYGYTF.

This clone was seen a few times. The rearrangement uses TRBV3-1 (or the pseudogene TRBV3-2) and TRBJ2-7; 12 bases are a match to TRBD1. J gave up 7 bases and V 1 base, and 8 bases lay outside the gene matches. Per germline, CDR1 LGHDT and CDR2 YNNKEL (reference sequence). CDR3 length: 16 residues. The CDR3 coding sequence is TGTGCCAGCAGCCAAGGTGGGGGACAGGGGGCTTGGGAGCAGTACTTC. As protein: CASSQGGGQGAWEQYF.

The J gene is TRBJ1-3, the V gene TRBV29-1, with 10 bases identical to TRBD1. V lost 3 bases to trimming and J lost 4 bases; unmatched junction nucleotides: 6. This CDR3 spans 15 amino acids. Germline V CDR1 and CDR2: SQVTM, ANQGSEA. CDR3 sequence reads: CSVELGQGYGNTIYF. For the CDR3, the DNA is TGCAGCGTTGAGTTGGGACAGGGGTACGGAAACACCATATATTTT.

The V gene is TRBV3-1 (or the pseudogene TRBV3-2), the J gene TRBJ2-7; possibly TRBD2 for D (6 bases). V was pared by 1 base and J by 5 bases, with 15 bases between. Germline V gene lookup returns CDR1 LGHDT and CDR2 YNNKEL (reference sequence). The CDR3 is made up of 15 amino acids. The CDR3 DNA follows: TGTGCCAGCAGCCAAGTGGAGGGGTTGGGGAACGAGCAGTACTTC. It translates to CASSQVEGLGNEQYF.

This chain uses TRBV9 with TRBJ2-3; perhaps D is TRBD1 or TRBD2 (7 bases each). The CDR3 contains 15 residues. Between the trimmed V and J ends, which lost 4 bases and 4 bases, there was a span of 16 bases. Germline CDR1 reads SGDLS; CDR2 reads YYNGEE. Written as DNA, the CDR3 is TGTGCCAGCAGCCCTCAGGGGGGGGGTCCAGATACGCAGTATTTT. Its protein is CASSPQGGGPDTQYF.